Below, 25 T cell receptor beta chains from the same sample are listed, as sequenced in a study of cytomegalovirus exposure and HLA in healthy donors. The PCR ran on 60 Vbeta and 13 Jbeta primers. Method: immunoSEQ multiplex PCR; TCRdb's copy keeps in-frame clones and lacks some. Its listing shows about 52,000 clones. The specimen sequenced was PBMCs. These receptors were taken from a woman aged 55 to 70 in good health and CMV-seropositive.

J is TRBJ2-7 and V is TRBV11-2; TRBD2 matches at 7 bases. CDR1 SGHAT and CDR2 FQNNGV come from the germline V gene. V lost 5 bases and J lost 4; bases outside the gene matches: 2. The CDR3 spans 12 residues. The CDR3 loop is CASSDGGYEQYF. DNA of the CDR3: TGTGCCAGCAGCGACGGGGGGTACGAGCAGTACTTC.

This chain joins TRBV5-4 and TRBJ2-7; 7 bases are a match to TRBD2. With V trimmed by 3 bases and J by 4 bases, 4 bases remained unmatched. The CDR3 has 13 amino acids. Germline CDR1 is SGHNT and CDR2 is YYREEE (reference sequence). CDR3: CASSWEGPYEQYF. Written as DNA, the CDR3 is TGTGCCAGCAGCTGGGAGGGGCCTTACGAGCAGTACTTC.

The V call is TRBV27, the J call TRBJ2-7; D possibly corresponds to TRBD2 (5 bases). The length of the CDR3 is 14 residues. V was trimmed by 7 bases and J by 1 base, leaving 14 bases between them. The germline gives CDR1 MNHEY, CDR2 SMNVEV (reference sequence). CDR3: CASNPTGSSYEQYF. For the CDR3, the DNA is TGTGCCAGCAATCCCACGGGATCTTCCTACGAGCAGTACTTC.

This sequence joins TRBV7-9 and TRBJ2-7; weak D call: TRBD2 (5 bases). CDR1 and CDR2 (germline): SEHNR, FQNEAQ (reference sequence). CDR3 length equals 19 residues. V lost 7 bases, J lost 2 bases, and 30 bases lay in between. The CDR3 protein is CASTIGTLGRLISAYEQYF. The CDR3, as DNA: TGTGCCAGCACCATAGGCACTTTGGGCAGGCTTATTAGCGCCTACGAGCAGTACTTC.

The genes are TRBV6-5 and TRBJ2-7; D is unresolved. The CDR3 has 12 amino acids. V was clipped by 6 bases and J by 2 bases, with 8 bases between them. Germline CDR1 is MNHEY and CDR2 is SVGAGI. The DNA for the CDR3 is TGTGCCAGCAGCGACAACGCCTACGAGCAGTACTTC. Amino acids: CASSDNAYEQYF.

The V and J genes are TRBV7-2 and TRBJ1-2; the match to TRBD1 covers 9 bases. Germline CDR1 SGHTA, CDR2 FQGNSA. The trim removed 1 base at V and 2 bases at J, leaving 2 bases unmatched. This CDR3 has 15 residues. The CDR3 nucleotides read TGTGCCAGCAGCTTAGTAACAGGGGGCAACTATGGCTACACCTTC. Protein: CASSLVTGGNYGYTF.

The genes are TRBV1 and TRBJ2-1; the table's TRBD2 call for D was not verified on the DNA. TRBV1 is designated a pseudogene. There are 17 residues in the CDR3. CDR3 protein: CTSSQDKVAGGYNEQFF. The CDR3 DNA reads TGCACCAGCAGCCAAGATAAGGTAGCGGGTGGATACAATGAGCAGTTCTTC.

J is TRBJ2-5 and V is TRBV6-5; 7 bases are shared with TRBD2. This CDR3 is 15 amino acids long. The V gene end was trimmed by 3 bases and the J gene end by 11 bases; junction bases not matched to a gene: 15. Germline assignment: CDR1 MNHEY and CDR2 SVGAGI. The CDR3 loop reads CASSYRAGTRGEQYF. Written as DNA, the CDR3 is TGTGCCAGCAGTTATAGAGCGGGGACCCGGGGAGAGCAGTACTTC.

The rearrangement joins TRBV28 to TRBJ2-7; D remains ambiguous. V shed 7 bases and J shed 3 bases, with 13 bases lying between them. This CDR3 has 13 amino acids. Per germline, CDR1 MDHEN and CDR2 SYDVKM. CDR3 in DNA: TGTGCCAGCACCTCACCTGTCAGCTACGAGCAGTACTTC. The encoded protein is CASTSPVSYEQYF.

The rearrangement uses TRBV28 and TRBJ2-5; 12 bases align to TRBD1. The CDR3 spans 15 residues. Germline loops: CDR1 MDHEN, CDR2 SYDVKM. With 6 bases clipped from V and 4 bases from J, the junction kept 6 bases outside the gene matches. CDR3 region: CASRSGQGAGETQYF. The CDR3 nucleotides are TGTGCCAGCAGGTCGGGACAGGGGGCAGGAGAGACCCAGTACTTC.

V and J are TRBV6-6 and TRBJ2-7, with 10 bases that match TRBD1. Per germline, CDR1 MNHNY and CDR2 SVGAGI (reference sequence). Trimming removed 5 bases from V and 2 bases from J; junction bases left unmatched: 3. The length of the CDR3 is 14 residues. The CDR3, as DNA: TGTGCCAGCAGTCTCGGGACAGGGGCCTACGAGCAGTACTTC. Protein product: CASSLGTGAYEQYF.

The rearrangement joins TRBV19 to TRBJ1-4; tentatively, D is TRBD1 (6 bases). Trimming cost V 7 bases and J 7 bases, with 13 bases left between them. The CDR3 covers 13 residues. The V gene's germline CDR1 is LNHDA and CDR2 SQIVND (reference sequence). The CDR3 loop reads CASTGTRGEKLFF. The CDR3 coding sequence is TGTGCCAGTACCGGGACACGTGGTGAAAAACTGTTTTTT.

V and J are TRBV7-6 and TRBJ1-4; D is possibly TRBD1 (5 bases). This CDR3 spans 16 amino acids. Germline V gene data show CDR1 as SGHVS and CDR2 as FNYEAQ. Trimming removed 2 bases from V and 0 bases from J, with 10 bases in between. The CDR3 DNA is TGTGCCAGCAGCTTACAGGGAATTGCAACTAATGAAAAACTGTTTTTT. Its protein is CASSLQGIATNEKLFF.

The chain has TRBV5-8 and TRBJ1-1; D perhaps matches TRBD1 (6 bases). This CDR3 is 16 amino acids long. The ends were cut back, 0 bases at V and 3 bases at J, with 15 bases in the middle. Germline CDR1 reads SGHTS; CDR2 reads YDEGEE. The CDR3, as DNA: TGTGCCAGCAGCTTGGGAGTTGGGGGCATGGACACTGAAGCTTTCTTT. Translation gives CASSLGVGGMDTEAFF.

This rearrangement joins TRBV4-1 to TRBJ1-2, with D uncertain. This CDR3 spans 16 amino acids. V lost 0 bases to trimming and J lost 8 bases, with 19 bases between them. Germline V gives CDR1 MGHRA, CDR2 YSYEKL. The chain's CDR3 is CASSQEREVGATGYTF. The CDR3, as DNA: TGCGCCAGCAGCCAAGAAAGGGAGGTCGGAGCGACCGGCTACACCTTC.

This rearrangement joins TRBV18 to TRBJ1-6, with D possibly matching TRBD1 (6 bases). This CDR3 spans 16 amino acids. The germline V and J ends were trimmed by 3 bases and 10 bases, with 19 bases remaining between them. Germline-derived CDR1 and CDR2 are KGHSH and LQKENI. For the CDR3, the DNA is TGTGCCAGCTCACCTGAGAGCAGGGGCGGGGGCTCACCCCTCCACTTT. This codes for CASSPESRGGGSPLHF.

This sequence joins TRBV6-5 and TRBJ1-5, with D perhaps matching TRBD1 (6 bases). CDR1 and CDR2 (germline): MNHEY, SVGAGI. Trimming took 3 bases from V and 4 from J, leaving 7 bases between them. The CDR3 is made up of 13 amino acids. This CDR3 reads CASSYQGNQPQHF. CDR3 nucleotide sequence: TGTGCCAGCAGTTATCAGGGGAATCAGCCCCAGCATTTT.

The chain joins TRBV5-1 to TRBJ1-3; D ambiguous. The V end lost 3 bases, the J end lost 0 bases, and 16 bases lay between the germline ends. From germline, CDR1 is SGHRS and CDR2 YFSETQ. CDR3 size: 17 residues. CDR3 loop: CASSSLSGSSSGNTIYF. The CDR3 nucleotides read TGCGCCAGCAGCTCCCTAAGCGGCTCGAGCTCTGGAAACACCATATATTTT.

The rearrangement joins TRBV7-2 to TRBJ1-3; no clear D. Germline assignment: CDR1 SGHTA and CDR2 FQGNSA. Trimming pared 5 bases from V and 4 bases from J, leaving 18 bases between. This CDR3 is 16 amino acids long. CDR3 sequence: CASSPSFGSQGNTIYF. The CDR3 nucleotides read TGTGCCAGCAGCCCTTCCTTCGGGTCTCAAGGAAACACCATATATTTT.

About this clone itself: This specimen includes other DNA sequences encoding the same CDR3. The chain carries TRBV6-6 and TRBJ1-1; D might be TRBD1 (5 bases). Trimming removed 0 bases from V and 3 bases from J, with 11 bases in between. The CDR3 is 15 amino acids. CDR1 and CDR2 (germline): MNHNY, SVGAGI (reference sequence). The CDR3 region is CASSYSIGGDTEAFF. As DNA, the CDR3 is TGTGCCAGCAGTTACTCGATCGGGGGAGACACTGAAGCTTTCTTT.

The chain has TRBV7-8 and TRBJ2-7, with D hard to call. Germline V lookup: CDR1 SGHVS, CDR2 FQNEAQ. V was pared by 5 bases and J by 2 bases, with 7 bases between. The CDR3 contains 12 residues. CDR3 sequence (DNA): TGTGCCAGCAGCCTTACACCCTACGAGCAGTACTTC. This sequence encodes CASSLTPYEQYF.

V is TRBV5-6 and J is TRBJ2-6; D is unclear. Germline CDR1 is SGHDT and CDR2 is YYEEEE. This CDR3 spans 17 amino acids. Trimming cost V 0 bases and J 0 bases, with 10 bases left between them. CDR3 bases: TGTGCCAGCAGCTTGGGAGAGGCCGCCTCTGGGGCCAACGTCCTGACTTTC. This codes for CASSLGEAASGANVLTF.

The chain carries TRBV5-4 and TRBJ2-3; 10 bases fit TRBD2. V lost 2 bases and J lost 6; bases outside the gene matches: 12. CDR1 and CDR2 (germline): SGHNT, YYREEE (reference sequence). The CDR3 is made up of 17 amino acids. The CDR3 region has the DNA TGTGCCAGCAGCTTAGGGTCGAGCGGGGGGGCGGGTGATACGCAGTATTTT. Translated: CASSLGSSGGAGDTQYF.

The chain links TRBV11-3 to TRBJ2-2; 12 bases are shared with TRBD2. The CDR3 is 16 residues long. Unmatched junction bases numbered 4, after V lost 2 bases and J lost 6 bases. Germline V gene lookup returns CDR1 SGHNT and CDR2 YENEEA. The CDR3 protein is CASSLPSSGGAGELFF. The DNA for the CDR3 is TGTGCCAGCAGCTTACCCTCTAGCGGGGGGGCCGGGGAGCTGTTTTTT. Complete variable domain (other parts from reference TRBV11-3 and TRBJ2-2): EAGVVQSPRYKIIEKKQPVAFWCNPISGHNTLYWYLQNLGQGPELLIRYENEEAVDDSQLPKDRFSAERLKGVDSTLKIQPAELGDSAVYLCASSLPSSGGAGELFFGEGSRLTVL.

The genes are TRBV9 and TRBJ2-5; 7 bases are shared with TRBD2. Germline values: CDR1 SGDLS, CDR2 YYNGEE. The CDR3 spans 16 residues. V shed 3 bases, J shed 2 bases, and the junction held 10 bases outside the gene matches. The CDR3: CASSEARVGGQETQYF. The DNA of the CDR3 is TGTGCCAGCAGCGAGGCTAGGGTGGGGGGGCAAGAGACCCAGTACTTC.